These 9 T cell receptor beta chains originate from one sample sequenced in a study of regulatory T cells in long-lasting Graves disease. Time point described: newly diagnosed GD, antithyroid drugs for less than 3 months. Scientists built the TCR library using RNA that was extracted from PBMCs. Combining iRepertoire HTBI primers with Arm-PCR of CDR3 regions, the authors built TCR beta libraries. TCRdb itself ran the multiplex PCR reads through MiXCR, one entry per CDR3 protein. The top ten clones hold over 20% of a sample with some 250,000 distinct CDR3 sequences, about 16% of them seen once. The sample consisted of peripheral blood mononuclear cells (PBMCs), taken at new diagnosis, from a patient treated with antithyroid drugs. The receptors here all came from a female donor with Graves disease.

The chain combines TRBV28 with TRBJ2-3; 13 bases fit TRBD2. V was clipped by 3 bases and J by 10 bases; unmatched bases: 7. CDR3 length: 15 amino acids. Germline CDR1 MDHEN, CDR2 SYDVKM. As DNA, the CDR3 is TGTGCCAGCAGTTTCCCCGGACTAGCGGGAGTGGCGCAGTATTTT. As protein: CASSFPGLAGVAQYF.

As for this clonotype: Since a much larger clone is just one base distant, this may be a read error. The genes are TRBV11-2 and TRBJ2-2, with 7 bases matching TRBD1. This CDR3 comprises 15 residues. CDR1 is SGHAT and CDR2 is FQNNGV in the germline V gene. V dropped 5 bases and J dropped 0; count of bases not matched to a gene: 3. In DNA, the CDR3 is TGTGCCAGCAGCCCGGACAGGTCGAACACCGGGGAGCTGTTTTTT. It translates to CASSPDRSNTGELFF. Complete variable domain (other parts from reference TRBV11-2 and TRBJ2-2): EAGVAQSPRYKIIEKRQSVAFWCNPISGHATLYWYQQILGQGPKLLIQFQNNGVVDDSQLPKDRFSAERLKGVDSTLKIQPAKLEDSAVYLCASSPDRSNTGELFFGEGSRLTVL.

This clonotype was detected many times. The genes are TRBV6-2 or TRBV6-3 and TRBJ2-2, with D perhaps matching TRBD1 (5 bases). CDR3 length: 16 residues. V lost 2 bases and J 4 bases, leaving 14 bases between the germline ends. Germline-derived CDR1 and CDR2 are MNHEY and SVGEGT. The CDR3 nucleotides are TGTGCCAGCAGTTACGTCGAGAGTAGGGGCACCGGGGAGCTGTTTTTT. Translated: CASSYVESRGTGELFF.

Many counts were recorded for this clonotype. The rearrangement links TRBV15 to TRBJ2-1; D is perhaps TRBD1 (5 bases). The CDR3 loop spans 14 amino acids. The V gene's germline CDR1 is LNHNV and CDR2 YYDKDF (reference sequence). The ends were cut back, 1 base at V and 4 bases at J, with 8 bases in the middle. CDR3 sequence reads: CATSRARDYNEQFF. The CDR3 DNA reads TGTGCCACCAGCAGAGCCAGGGATTACAATGAGCAGTTCTTC. Full variable domain (remainder filled in from reference TRBV15 and TRBJ2-1): DAMVIQNPRYQVTQFGKPVTLSCSQTLNHNVMYWYQQKSSQAPKLLFHYYDKDFNNEADTPDNFQSRRPNTSFCFLDIRSPGLGDTAMYLCATSRARDYNEQFFGPGTRLTVL.

This clonotype was picked up many times. The chain employs TRBV24-1 and TRBJ2-3; D perhaps matches TRBD1 (7 bases). The germline V gene encodes CDR1 KGHDR and CDR2 SFDVKD. The length of the CDR3 is 21 residues. The V and J ends lost 9 bases and 2 bases respectively, with 35 bases between them. This chain's CDR3 is CATEGQGESSSVVALTDTQYF. The DNA of the CDR3 is TGTGCCACCGAGGGGCAGGGGGAGAGCTCTAGCGTGGTGGCCCTCACAGATACGCAGTATTTT.

This clonotype was detected only once. The chain uses TRBV7-9 and TRBJ2-3; 8 bases are shared with TRBD1. The germline V gene encodes CDR1 SEHNR and CDR2 FQNEAQ (reference sequence). Trimming removed 5 bases from V and 2 bases from J; junction bases left unmatched: 6. This CDR3 is built from 15 residues. The CDR3 coding sequence is TGTGCCAGCAGCCCAGGACAGGGAGTCACAGATACGCAGTATTTT. This encodes CASSPGQGVTDTQYF.

The rearrangement joins TRBV30 to TRBJ1-4; D might be TRBD1 (5 bases). The CDR3 extends over 13 amino acids. V lost 0 bases to trimming and J lost 6 bases, with 8 bases between them. The germline V gene encodes CDR1 GTSNPN and CDR2 SVGIG (reference sequence). CDR3 sequence reads: CAWSVRGDEKLFF. For the CDR3, the DNA is TGTGCCTGGAGTGTACGGGGGGATGAAAAACTGTTTTTT.

This clonotype was counted at least ten times. The rearrangement links TRBV28 to TRBJ1-3; no clear D gene. The CDR3 totals 14 residues. Germline V lookup: CDR1 MDHEN, CDR2 SYDVKM. V was shortened by 4 bases and J by 1 base, with 8 bases between the two germline ends. The CDR3 nucleotides read TGTGCCAGCAGTTACCCTCGGTCTGGAAACACCATATATTTT. Protein: CASSYPRSGNTIYF.

This clonotype was observed many times. The chain links TRBV6-1 to TRBJ1-2, with TRBD1 as a possible D gene (5 bases). The CDR3 has 18 amino acids. Germline CDR1 reads MNHNS; CDR2 reads SASEGT. V lost 7 bases and J lost 5, with 29 bases in between. The CDR3 is CASTKKGMAGAFVYGYTF. DNA for the CDR3: TGTGCCAGCACCAAAAAAGGGATGGCTGGGGCCTTCGTTTATGGCTACACCTTC.